The T cell receptor beta chain under discussion was sequenced for a study of blood T cell repertoires in COVID-19. Germline values: CDR1 MDHEN, CDR2 SYDVKM. The CDR3 extends over 14 amino acids. Trimming removed 5 bases at V and 6 bases at J, with 14 bases between. The assay was immunoSEQ multiplex PCR, and TCRdb's table has in-frame clones only and misses some. The table has over 200,000 clones, around 93% seen once. This chain links TRBV28 with TRBJ1-5, with TRBD1 as a possible D gene (5 bases). The source of this sequence is a human donor in a cohort exposed to, infected with or recovered from COVID-19 (not recorded which). The donor label of this sample is uncertain. Sequenced input: PBMCs or T cells enriched from blood (not recorded which). For the CDR3, the DNA is TGTGCCAGCAGTCCCGGGGGTCGAGGTCAGCCCCAGCATTTT. Amino acids: CASSPGGRGQPQHF.